This T cell receptor (beta chain) originates from a study of identical twins. Study results and caveats: Conclusions were drawn cross-sectionally by statistical analysis, without following the same donors.

CDR3 size: 14 residues. Germline V gene data show CDR1 as KGHSH and CDR2 as LQKENI. With 3 bases removed from V and 1 base from J, the gap between germline ends came to 9 bases. About this clonotype itself: The antigen is undetermined.

TCRdb called the 5' RACE reads again in MiXCR, with one record for every CDR3 protein. Among 700,000 or so distinct CDR3 sequences listed, over 20% were seen once. These sequences were also reported in another study, on T cells expressing NK-cell markers. This second report adds: Investigators obtained TCR beta repertoires from sorted CD3+CD56+NKG2C+, CD3+CD56+NKG2C- and CD3+CD56-NKG2C+ T cells. In the group of eight sequenced donors, seven were HCMV-seropositive and one was seronegative. Of the CD8+ T cell pool in six donors, roughly 1.0-8% was accounted for by dominant NKG2C+ clonotypes.

Sequenced material: PBMCs. This chain joins TRBV18 and TRBJ1-2; D call uncertain. This receptor was taken from a woman aged 18-30 years in good health. For the CDR3, the DNA is TGTGCCAGCTCACCCGGGGAGCGTAACTATGGCTACACCTTC. Translation: CASSPGERNYGYTF.